These 18 T cell receptor beta chains were all obtained from the same sample, sequenced in a study of blood T cell repertoires in COVID-19. Here immunoSEQ multiplex PCR was the method, and the copy in TCRdb shows in-frame clones only, minus some. Of around 130,000 clones listed, 84% are singletons. Material for sequencing was PBMCs or T cells enriched from blood (not recorded which). The receptors derive from a young woman who had recovered from COVID-19.

V and J are TRBV6-6 and TRBJ1-6; D might be TRBD1 (6 bases). Germline V lookup: CDR1 MNHNY, CDR2 SVGAGI (reference sequence). The CDR3 spans 16 residues. The V end was cut by 2 bases, the J end by 3 bases, with 11 bases between. CDR3 sequence: CASSYRGWNYNSPLHF. The DNA of the CDR3 is TGTGCCAGCAGTTACAGGGGGTGGAACTATAATTCACCCCTCCACTTT.

The rearrangement links TRBV7-8 to TRBJ1-6; 8 nucleotides align to TRBD1. J lost 10 bases, V lost 0 bases, and 5 bases had no gene match. CDR3 length equals 15 residues. CDR1 SGHVS and CDR2 FQNEAQ come from the germline V gene. CDR3 sequence: CASSLATGAGSPLHF. CDR3 nucleotide sequence: TGTGCCAGCAGCTTAGCGACAGGGGCCGGGTCACCCCTCCACTTT.

V and J are TRBV9 and TRBJ2-2; 8 bases line up with TRBD2. The CDR3 has 15 residues. V was clipped by 5 bases and J by 2 bases; unmatched bases: 5. Per the germline V gene, CDR1 is SGDLS and CDR2 is YYNGEE. DNA of the CDR3: TGTGCCAGCAGGGGAGCGGGGGTTAACACCGGGGAGCTGTTTTTT. Residues: CASRGAGVNTGELFF.

The genes are TRBV4-2 and TRBJ2-7; D uncertain. Trimming removed 0 bases at V and 0 bases at J, with 12 bases between. This CDR3 has 16 residues. Germline CDR1 reads LGHNA; CDR2 reads YNFKEQ. As DNA, the CDR3 is TGTGCCAGCAGCCAAGAAGTGATCGAGGTCTCCTACGAGCAGTACTTC. This translates into CASSQEVIEVSYEQYF.

This clone was seen just once. J is TRBJ2-2 and V is TRBV4-3, with TRBD2 identical over 9 bases. CDR3 size: 19 residues. Trimming cost V 3 bases and J 0 bases; bases outside gene matches: 11. From germline, CDR1 is LGHNA and CDR2 YSLEER. CDR3 DNA: TGCGCCAGCAGCCATCCCTGGTTGACTAGCGGATCGAACACCGGGGAGCTGTTTTTT. Protein product: CASSHPWLTSGSNTGELFF.

The chain couples TRBV13 to TRBJ2-7, with 7 bases aligning to TRBD2. The CDR3 extends over 14 amino acids. Germline-derived CDR1 and CDR2 are PRHDT and FYEKMQ (reference sequence). The trim removed 5 bases at V and 2 bases at J, leaving 6 bases unmatched. The CDR3 reads CASSGGEGPYEQYF. The CDR3 DNA sequence: TGTGCCAGCAGCGGGGGGGAGGGACCCTACGAGCAGTACTTC. Full variable domain (remainder filled in from reference TRBV13 and TRBJ2-7): AAGVIQSPRHLIKEKRETATLKCYPIPRHDTVYWYQQGPGQDPQFLISFYEKMQSDKGSIPDRFSAQQFSDYHSELNMSSLELGDSALYFCASSGGEGPYEQYFGPGTRLTVT.

This sequence joins TRBV7-2 and TRBJ1-6, with 10 bases lining up with TRBD1. This CDR3 has 12 amino acids. V lost 5 bases, J lost 15 bases, and 4 bases stayed unmatched. Looked up from germline, CDR1 is SGHTA and CDR2 is FQGNSA. CDR3 DNA: TGTGCCAGCAGCCTGGGACAGGGGAGCCTCCACTTT. This gives the protein CASSLGQGSLHF.

The J gene is TRBJ1-5, the V gene TRBV6-5; no reliable D call. V was shortened by 6 bases and J by 5 bases, with 17 bases between the two germline ends. This CDR3 has 15 amino acids. Germline CDR1 reads MNHEY; CDR2 reads SVGAGI. The CDR3 DNA sequence: TGTGCCAGCAGCCTGGTTCCGACCGAGGATCAGCCCCAGCATTTT. The encoded protein is CASSLVPTEDQPQHF.

The rearrangement uses TRBV7-2 and TRBJ2-2; 10 nucleotides line up with TRBD2. Germline CDR1 and CDR2: SGHTA and FQGNSA. CDR3 size: 19 residues. V lost 5 bases and J lost 7; bases outside the gene matches: 19. The CDR3 DNA sequence: TGTGCCAGCAGCCGCTCGGCGACCTTAGCGGGAGGAGGAAGCGGGGAGCTGTTTTTT. Translating it yields CASSRSATLAGGGSGELFF.

The chain uses TRBV20-1 and TRBJ2-7, with D uncertain. Trimming stripped 5 bases from V and 3 bases from J, with 8 bases between. The CDR3 is 11 amino acids. CDR1 and CDR2 (germline): DFQATT, SNEGSKA (reference sequence). This CDR3 reads CSASDIYEQYF. For the CDR3, the DNA is TGCAGTGCTTCCGACATCTACGAGCAGTACTTC.

The chain has TRBV9 and TRBJ1-4; weak D call: TRBD1 (5 bases). The CDR3 sequence is 13 residues long. Germline assignment: CDR1 SGDLS and CDR2 YYNGEE. Trimming stripped 0 bases from V and 8 bases from J, with 8 bases between. CDR3: CASSVGGLEKLFF. CDR3 nucleotide sequence: TGTGCCAGCAGCGTAGGGGGCCTGGAAAAACTGTTTTTT.

The chain joins TRBV28 to TRBJ2-1; 11 nucleotides match TRBD2. The CDR3 consists of 17 residues. Germline V gene data show CDR1 as MDHEN and CDR2 as SYDVKM. The junction had 11 bases not matched to a gene; V was cut back by 4 bases and J by 6 bases. In DNA, the CDR3 is TGTGCCAGCAGTTCCCACTTTAGCGGGAGGGGCCCCAATGAGCAGTTCTTC. The encoded protein is CASSSHFSGRGPNEQFF.

The chain employs TRBV11-2 and TRBJ2-7; possibly TRBD2 for D (5 bases). The germline V and J ends were trimmed by 2 bases and 2 bases, with 10 bases remaining between them. This CDR3 has 14 amino acids. CDR1 and CDR2 (germline): SGHAT, FQNNGV. The CDR3 sequence is CASSLSGTTYEQYF. CDR3 coding DNA: TGTGCCAGCAGCTTAAGCGGAACTACCTACGAGCAGTACTTC.

This clone was observed many times. The chain is built from TRBV19 and TRBJ1-2, with TRBD1 matching over 9 bases. Germline assignment: CDR1 LNHDA and CDR2 SQIVND (reference sequence). This CDR3 is 13 amino acids long. After removal of 3 bases from V and 8 bases from J, the junction contained 4 bases not matched to a gene. The CDR3 loop reads CASSMGQGDGYTF. As DNA, the CDR3 is TGTGCCAGTAGTATGGGACAGGGTGACGGCTACACCTTC. The full variable domain, rest sourced from reference TRBV19 and TRBJ1-2, is DGGITQSPKYLFRKEGQNVTLSCEQNLNHDAMYWYRQDPGQGLRLIYYSQIVNDFQKGDIAEGYSVSREKKESFPLTVTSAQKNPTAFYLCASSMGQGDGYTFGSGTRLTVV.

V is TRBV4-3 and J is TRBJ1-2; 9 bases line up with TRBD1. The CDR3 spans 16 residues. Losses at the gene ends were 1 base for V and 5 bases for J; bases not matched to a gene: 8. The V gene's germline CDR1 is LGHNA and CDR2 YSLEER. Here the CDR3 DNA reads TGCGCCAGCAGCCAAGCACGGACAGGGGAAGGGTATGGCTACACCTTC. Its protein product is CASSQARTGEGYGYTF.

V and J are TRBV18 and TRBJ2-7, with D perhaps matching TRBD1 (5 bases). The CDR3 extends over 14 amino acids. Per germline, CDR1 KGHSH and CDR2 LQKENI. Trimming shortened V by 4 bases and J by 2 bases, and 12 bases separated the two germline ends. CDR3 bases: TGTGCCAGCTCACTGGGGCAGGCCGCCTACGAGCAGTACTTC. This encodes CASSLGQAAYEQYF.

This chain links TRBV27 with TRBJ2-4; 11 positions match TRBD2. Germline V gives CDR1 MNHEY, CDR2 SMNVEV (reference sequence). This CDR3 comprises 15 residues. The ends lost 2 bases at V and 7 bases at J; junction bases unmatched: 4. CDR3 sequence reads: CASSLQSSGRNIQYF. The CDR3 DNA is TGTGCCAGCAGTTTACAGTCTAGCGGGAGGAACATTCAGTACTTC.

This chain links TRBV21-1 with TRBJ2-3; the table's D call TRBD1 went unverified against the DNA. TRBV21-1 is a pseudogene segment. There are 13 residues in the CDR3. The CDR3 sequence: CASSRGRTDTQYF. DNA of the CDR3: TGTGCCAGCAGCAGGGGCCGCACAGATACGCAGTATTTT.